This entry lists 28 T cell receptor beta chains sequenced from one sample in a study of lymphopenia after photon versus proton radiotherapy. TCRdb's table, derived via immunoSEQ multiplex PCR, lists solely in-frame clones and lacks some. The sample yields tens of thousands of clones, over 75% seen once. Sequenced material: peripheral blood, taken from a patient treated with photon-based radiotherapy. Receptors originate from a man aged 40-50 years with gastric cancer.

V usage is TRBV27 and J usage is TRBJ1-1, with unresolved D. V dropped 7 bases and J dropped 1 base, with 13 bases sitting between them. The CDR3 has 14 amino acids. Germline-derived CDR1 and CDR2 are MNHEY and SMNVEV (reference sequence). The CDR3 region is CASIPSTQNTEAFF. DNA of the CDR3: TGTGCCAGCATCCCATCTACACAGAACACTGAAGCTTTCTTT.

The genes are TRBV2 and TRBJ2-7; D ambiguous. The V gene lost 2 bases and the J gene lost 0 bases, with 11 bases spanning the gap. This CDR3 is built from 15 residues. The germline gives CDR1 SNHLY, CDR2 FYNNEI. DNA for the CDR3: TGTGCCAGCAGTGAAAATGGGGTCAGCTCCTACGAGCAGTACTTC. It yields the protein CASSENGVSSYEQYF.

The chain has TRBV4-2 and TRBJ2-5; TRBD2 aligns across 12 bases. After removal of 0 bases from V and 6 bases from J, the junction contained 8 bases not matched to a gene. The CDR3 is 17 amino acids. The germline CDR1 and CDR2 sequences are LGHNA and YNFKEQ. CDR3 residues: CASSQDSASGGAQTQYF. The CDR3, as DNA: TGTGCCAGCAGCCAAGATTCGGCTAGCGGGGGGGCGCAGACCCAGTACTTC.

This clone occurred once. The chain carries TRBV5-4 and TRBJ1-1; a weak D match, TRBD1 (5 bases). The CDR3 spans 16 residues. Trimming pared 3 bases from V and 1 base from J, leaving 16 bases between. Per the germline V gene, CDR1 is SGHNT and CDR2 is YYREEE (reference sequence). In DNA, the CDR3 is TGTGCCAGCAGCTCATCATCGGGACTCCGGAACACTGAAGCTTTCTTT. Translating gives CASSSSSGLRNTEAFF.

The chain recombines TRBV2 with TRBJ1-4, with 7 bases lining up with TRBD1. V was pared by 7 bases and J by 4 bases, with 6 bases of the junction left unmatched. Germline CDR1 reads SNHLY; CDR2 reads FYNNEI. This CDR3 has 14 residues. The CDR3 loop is CASIQGGNNEKLFF. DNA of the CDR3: TGTGCCAGCATTCAGGGGGGGAATAATGAAAAACTGTTTTTT.

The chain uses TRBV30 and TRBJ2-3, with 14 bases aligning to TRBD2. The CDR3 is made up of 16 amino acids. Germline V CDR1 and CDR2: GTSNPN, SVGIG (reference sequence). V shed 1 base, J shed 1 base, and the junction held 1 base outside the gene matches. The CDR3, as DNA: TGTGCCTGGAGTGAGACTAGCGGGGGGGGCACAGATACGCAGTATTTT. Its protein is CAWSETSGGGTDTQYF. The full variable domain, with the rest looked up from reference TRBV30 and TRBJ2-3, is SQTIHQWPATLVQPVGSPLSLECTVEGTSNPNLYWYRQAAGRGLQLLFYSVGIGQISSEVPQNLSASRPQDRQFILSSKKLLLSDSGFYLCAWSETSGGGTDTQYFGPGTRLTVL.

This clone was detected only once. CDR3 nucleotides: TGTGCCAGCAGCCTTTTCTCTGGGGCCAACGTCCTGACTTTC. Translating it yields CASSLFSGANVLTF. The gene calls are TRBV6-6 and TRBJ2-6; D is uncertain. Germline V gene sequence: CDR1 MNHNY, CDR2 SVGAGI (reference sequence). The CDR3 sequence is 14 residues long. V was pared by 6 bases and J by 0 bases, with 6 bases between.

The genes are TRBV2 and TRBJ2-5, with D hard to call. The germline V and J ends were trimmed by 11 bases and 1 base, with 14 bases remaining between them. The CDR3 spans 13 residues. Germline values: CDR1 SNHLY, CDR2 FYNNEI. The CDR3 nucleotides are TGTGCCGGCTCATTGGAAGGCCAAGAGACCCAGTACTTC. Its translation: CAGSLEGQETQYF. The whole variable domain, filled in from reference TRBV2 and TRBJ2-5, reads EPEVTQTPSHQVTQMGQEVILRCVPISNHLYFYWYRQILGQKVEFLVSFYNNEISEKSEIFDDQFSVERPDGSNFTLKIRSTKLEDSAMYFCAGSLEGQETQYFGPGTRLLVL.

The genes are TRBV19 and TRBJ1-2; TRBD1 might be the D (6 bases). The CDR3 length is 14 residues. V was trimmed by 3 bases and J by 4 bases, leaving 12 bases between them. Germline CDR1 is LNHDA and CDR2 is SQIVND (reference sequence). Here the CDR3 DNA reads TGTGCCAGTAGTATTGTGGACAGCCTCTATGGCTACACCTTC. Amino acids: CASSIVDSLYGYTF.

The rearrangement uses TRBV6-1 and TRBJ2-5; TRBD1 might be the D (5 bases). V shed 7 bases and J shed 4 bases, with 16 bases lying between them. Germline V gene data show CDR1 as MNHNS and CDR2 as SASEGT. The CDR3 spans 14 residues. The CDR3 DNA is TGTGCCAGCACCCTATCCCAGGGTCCAGAGACCCAGTACTTC. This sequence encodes CASTLSQGPETQYF.

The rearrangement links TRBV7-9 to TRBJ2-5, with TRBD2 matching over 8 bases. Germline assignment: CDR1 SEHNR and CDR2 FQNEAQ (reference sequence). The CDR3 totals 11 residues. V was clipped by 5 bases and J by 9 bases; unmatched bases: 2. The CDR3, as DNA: TGTGCCAGCAGCCCGGGGGGGCCCCAGTACTTC. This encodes CASSPGGPQYF.

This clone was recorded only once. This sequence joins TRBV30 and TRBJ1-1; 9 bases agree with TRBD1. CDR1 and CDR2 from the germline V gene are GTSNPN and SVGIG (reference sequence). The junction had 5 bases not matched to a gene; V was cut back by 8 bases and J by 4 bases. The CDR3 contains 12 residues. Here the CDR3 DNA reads TGTGCCAGTCACAGGGGGCCCACTGAAGCTTTCTTT. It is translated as CASHRGPTEAFF.

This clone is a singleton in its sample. The CDR3, as DNA: TGCGCCAGCAGCCCCACTCAACTTGGAAACACCATATATTTT. The encoded protein is CASSPTQLGNTIYF. The rearrangement joins TRBV5-1 to TRBJ1-3; D call uncertain. V was shortened by 4 bases and J by 3 bases, with 11 bases between the two germline ends. This CDR3 region has 14 residues. Germline CDR1 reads SGHRS; CDR2 reads YFSETQ.

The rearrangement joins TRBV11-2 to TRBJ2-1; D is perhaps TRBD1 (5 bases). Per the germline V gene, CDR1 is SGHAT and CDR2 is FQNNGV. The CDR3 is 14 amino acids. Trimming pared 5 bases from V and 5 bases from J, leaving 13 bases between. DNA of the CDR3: TGTGCCAGCAGCCCCGTTTGGGGCCACAATGAGCAGTTCTTC. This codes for CASSPVWGHNEQFF.

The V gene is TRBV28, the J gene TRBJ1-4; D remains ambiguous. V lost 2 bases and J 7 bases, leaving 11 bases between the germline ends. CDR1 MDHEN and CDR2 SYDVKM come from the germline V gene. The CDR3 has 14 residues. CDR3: CASSLGWIGEKLFF. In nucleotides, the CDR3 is TGTGCCAGCAGTTTAGGGTGGATAGGTGAAAAACTGTTTTTT.

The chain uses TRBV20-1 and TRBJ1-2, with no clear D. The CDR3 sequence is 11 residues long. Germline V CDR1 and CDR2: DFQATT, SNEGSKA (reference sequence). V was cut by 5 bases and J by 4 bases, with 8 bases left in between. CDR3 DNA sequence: TGCAGTGCTGGCGCGGGCTATGGCTACACCTTC. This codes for CSAGAGYGYTF.

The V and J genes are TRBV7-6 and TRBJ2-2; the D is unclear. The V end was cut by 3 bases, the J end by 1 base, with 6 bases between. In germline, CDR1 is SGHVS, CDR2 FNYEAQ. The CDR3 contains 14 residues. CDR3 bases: TGTGCCAGCAGCTTTGGTCAGAACACCGGGGAGCTGTTTTTT. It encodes CASSFGQNTGELFF.

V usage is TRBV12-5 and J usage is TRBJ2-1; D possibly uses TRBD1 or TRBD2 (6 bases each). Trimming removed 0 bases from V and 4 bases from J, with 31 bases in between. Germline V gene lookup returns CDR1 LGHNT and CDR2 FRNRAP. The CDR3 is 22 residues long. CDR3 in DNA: TGTGCTAGTGGTTTGGTTCTTCCCCCCGTGACAGGCCGGAGGGTATCATACAATGAGCAGTTCTTC. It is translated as CASGLVLPPVTGRRVSYNEQFF.

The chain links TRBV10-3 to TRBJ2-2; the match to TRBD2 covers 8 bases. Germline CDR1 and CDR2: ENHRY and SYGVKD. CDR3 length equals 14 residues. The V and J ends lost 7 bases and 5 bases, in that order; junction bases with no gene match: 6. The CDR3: CAITAGGRTGELFF. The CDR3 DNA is TGTGCCATCACGGCGGGGGGACGAACCGGGGAGCTGTTTTTT.

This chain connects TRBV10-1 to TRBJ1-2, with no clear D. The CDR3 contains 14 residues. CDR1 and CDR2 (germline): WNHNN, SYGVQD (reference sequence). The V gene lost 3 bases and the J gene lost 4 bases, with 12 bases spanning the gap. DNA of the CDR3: TGCGCCAGCAGTGATAAGGGCAAGGGCTATGGCTACACCTTC. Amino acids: CASSDKGKGYGYTF.

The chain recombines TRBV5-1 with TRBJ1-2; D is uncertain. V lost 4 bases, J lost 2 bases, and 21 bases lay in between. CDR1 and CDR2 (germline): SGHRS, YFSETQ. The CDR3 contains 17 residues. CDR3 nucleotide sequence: TGCGCCAGCAGCCCGACACGGGCCCCCGAAGGGAACTATGGCTACACCTTC. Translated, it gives CASSPTRAPEGNYGYTF.

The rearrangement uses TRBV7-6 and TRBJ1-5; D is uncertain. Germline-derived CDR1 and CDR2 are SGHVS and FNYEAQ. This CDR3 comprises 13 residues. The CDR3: CATSPSENQPQHF. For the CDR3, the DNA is TGTGCGACCAGCCCCTCGGAGAATCAGCCCCAGCATTTT.

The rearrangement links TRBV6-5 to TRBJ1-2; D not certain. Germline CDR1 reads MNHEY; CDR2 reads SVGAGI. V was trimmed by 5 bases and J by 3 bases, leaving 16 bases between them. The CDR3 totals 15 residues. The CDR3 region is CASSPRRTDHYGYTF. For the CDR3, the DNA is TGTGCCAGCAGTCCCAGGCGGACGGACCACTATGGCTACACCTTC.

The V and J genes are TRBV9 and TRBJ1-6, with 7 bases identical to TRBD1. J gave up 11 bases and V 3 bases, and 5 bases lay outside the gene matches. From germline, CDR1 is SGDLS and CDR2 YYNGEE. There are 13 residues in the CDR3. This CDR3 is CASSDRGGTPLHF. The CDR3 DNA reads TGTGCCAGCAGCGACAGGGGCGGGACACCCCTCCACTTT.

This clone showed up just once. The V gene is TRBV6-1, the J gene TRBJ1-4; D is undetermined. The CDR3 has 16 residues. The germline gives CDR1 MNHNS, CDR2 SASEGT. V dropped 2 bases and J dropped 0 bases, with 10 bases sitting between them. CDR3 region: CASSETVGATNEKLFF. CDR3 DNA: TGTGCCAGCAGTGAAACGGTCGGTGCAACTAATGAAAAACTGTTTTTT.

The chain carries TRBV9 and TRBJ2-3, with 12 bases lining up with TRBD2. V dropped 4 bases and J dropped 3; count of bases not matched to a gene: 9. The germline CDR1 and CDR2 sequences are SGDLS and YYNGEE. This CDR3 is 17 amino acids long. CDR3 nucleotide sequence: TGTGCCAGCAGCAAAGCTCTAGCGGGGGGGCAAACAGATACGCAGTATTTT. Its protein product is CASSKALAGGQTDTQYF. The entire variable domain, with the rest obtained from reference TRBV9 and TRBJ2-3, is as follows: DSGVTQTPKHLITATGQRVTLRCSPRSGDLSVYWYQQSLDQGLQFLIQYYNGEERAKGNILERFSAQQFPDLHSELNLSSLELGDSALYFCASSKALAGGQTDTQYFGPGTRLTVL.

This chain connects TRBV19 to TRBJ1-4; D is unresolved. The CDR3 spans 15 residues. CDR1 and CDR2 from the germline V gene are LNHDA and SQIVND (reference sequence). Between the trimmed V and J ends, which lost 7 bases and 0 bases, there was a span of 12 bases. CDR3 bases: TGTGCCAGTAAACATGGGAAGGCAACTAATGAAAAACTGTTTTTT. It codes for CASKHGKATNEKLFF.

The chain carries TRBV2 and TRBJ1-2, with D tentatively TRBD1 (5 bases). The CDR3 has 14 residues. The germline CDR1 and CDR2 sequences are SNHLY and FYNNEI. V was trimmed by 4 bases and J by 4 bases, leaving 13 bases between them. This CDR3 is CASSGRRAAYGYTF. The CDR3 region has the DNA TGTGCCAGCAGTGGGCGCAGGGCGGCCTATGGCTACACCTTC.